These 24 T cell receptor beta chains share one sample of origin, sequenced in a study of T cell changes during pregnancy in multiple sclerosis. Method: immunoSEQ multiplex PCR; TCRdb's copy keeps in-frame clones and lacks some. Altogether tens of thousands of clones are present, over 80% being singletons, with the ten largest covering roughly 0.9%. Material: peripheral blood, obtained in the first trimester of pregnancy. These TCRs come from a female donor in good health, enrolled as a control in a pregnancy study.

The CDR3 is CASSRDRVQGYEQYF. CDR3 nucleotides: TGTGCCAGCAGCCGGGACAGGGTCCAAGGCTACGAGCAGTACTTC. This chain connects TRBV11-1 to TRBJ2-7; TRBD1 matches 9 bases. Germline CDR1 SGHAT, CDR2 FQDESV (reference sequence). J was trimmed by 3 bases and V by 5 bases; bases with no gene match: 8. The CDR3 is 15 residues long.

J is TRBJ1-4 and V is TRBV2; the D gene is possibly TRBD1 (6 bases). Looked up from germline, CDR1 is SNHLY and CDR2 is FYNNEI. CDR3 length: 12 amino acids. The V end lost 6 bases, the J end lost 10 bases, and 12 bases lay between the germline ends. Written as DNA, the CDR3 is TGTGCCAGCAGACTTACACAGGGAAAACTGTTTTTT. Translation: CASRLTQGKLFF.

V and J are TRBV29-1 and TRBJ1-5; TRBD1 agrees at 7 bases. Germline V gives CDR1 SQVTM, CDR2 ANQGSEA. This CDR3 is 15 amino acids long. V lost 4 bases to trimming and J lost 0 bases; unmatched junction nucleotides: 6. The CDR3 DNA sequence: TGCAGCGTTGGTCTTACAGGGGATAGCAATCAGCCCCAGCATTTT. Its protein product is CSVGLTGDSNQPQHF.

The chain uses TRBV5-4 and TRBJ1-1, with D perhaps TRBD1 (6 bases). The germline V gene has CDR1 SGHNT and CDR2 YYREEE (reference sequence). V lost 2 bases and J lost 4, with 18 bases in between. The CDR3 contains 16 residues. The CDR3 here is CASSFGGGMGGTEAFF. CDR3 sequence (DNA): TGTGCCAGCAGCTTCGGGGGGGGCATGGGAGGCACTGAAGCTTTCTTT. Full variable domain (outside the CDR3, taken from reference TRBV5-4 and TRBJ1-1): ETGVTQSPTHLIKTRGQQVTLRCSSQSGHNTVSWYQQALGQGPQFIFQYYREEENGRGNFPPRFSGLQFPNYSSELNVNALELDDSALYLCASSFGGGMGGTEAFFGQGTRLTVV.

The CDR3 loop reads CASSYRVDLYEQYF. CDR3 coding DNA: TGTGCCAGTAGCTACAGGGTTGACCTCTACGAGCAGTACTTC. The rearrangement joins TRBV19 to TRBJ2-7, with a weak D call TRBD1 (6 bases). This CDR3 has 14 amino acids. Trimming left V 6 bases short and J 3 bases short, with 15 bases between. CDR1 is LNHDA and CDR2 is SQIVND in the germline V gene (reference sequence).

The genes are TRBV10-3 and TRBJ2-2; TRBD2 aligns across 8 bases. This CDR3 comprises 16 residues. Losses at the gene ends were 6 bases for V and 1 base for J; bases not matched to a gene: 7. Per germline, CDR1 ENHRY and CDR2 SYGVKD. CDR3 in DNA: TGTGCCATCAGCTCAACCGGGACTAGGAACACCGGGGAGCTGTTTTTT. This codes for CAISSTGTRNTGELFF.

The table lists this clone with a count of one. The chain recombines TRBV30 with TRBJ2-5, with D maybe TRBD1 (6 bases). Germline loops: CDR1 GTSNPN, CDR2 SVGIG (reference sequence). V was cut by 3 bases and J by 2 bases, with 10 bases left in between. This CDR3 spans 13 amino acids. CDR3 nucleotides: TGTGCCTGGAGGGGGGCTACTCAAGAGACCCAGTACTTC. It is translated as CAWRGATQETQYF.

This chain links TRBV6-1 with TRBJ2-3, with a weak D call TRBD1 (6 bases). This CDR3 is built from 17 residues. The germline V gene encodes CDR1 MNHNS and CDR2 SASEGT. Trimming took 0 bases from V and 3 from J, leaving 16 bases between them. The CDR3 DNA reads as TGTGCCAGCAGTGAAGCGCTTAGGAACAGGGTAACAGATACGCAGTATTTT. Residues: CASSEALRNRVTDTQYF.

This rearrangement joins TRBV19 to TRBJ2-5, with unresolved D. The CDR3 is 14 amino acids. V was clipped by 5 bases and J by 2 bases, with 12 bases between them. The germline V gene has CDR1 LNHDA and CDR2 SQIVND (reference sequence). The CDR3 loop is CASSLKNGQETQYF. CDR3 bases: TGTGCCAGTAGTCTAAAAAACGGTCAAGAGACCCAGTACTTC.

This rearrangement joins TRBV30 to TRBJ1-1, with a possible D match to TRBD1 (6 bases). CDR1 and CDR2 (germline): GTSNPN, SVGIG (reference sequence). The V gene lost 4 bases and the J gene lost 5 bases, with 14 bases spanning the gap. The CDR3 sequence is 13 residues long. CDR3 amino acids: CAWNRGAQTEAFF. The CDR3 DNA is TGTGCCTGGAACCGGGGGGCGCAGACTGAAGCTTTCTTT.

This clone has only a few counts. The chain combines TRBV11-2 with TRBJ2-3; D is uncertain. CDR1 and CDR2 from the germline V gene are SGHAT and FQNNGV. The CDR3 runs to 14 residues. Trimming shortened V by 2 bases and J by 0 bases, and 6 bases separated the two germline ends. CDR3: CASSLQSSTDTQYF. The CDR3 nucleotides read TGTGCCAGCAGCTTACAGTCTAGCACAGATACGCAGTATTTT.

The chain carries TRBV2 and TRBJ1-1; a possible D gene is TRBD1 (6 bases). Trimming pared 8 bases from V and 4 bases from J, leaving 14 bases between. Germline values: CDR1 SNHLY, CDR2 FYNNEI. This CDR3 region has 13 residues. The CDR3 coding sequence is TGTGCCAGCTGTGGGGGCGATGGCACTGAAGCTTTCTTT. It yields the protein CASCGGDGTEAFF.

This chain connects TRBV10-3 to TRBJ1-3, with D maybe TRBD1 (5 bases). Per the germline V gene, CDR1 is ENHRY and CDR2 is SYGVKD. V shed 6 bases and J shed 0 bases, with 9 bases lying between them. The CDR3 extends over 14 amino acids. CDR3 nucleotide sequence: TGTGCCATCAGCGTGACAGACTCTGGAAACACCATATATTTT. Its protein product is CAISVTDSGNTIYF.

The chain carries TRBV30 and TRBJ1-2, with TRBD1 matching 7 bases. The CDR3 is 13 amino acids. Per the germline V gene, CDR1 is GTSNPN and CDR2 is SVGIG (reference sequence). The ends lost 1 base at V and 2 bases at J; junction bases unmatched: 1. CDR3 residues: CAWSGGQNYGYTF. Here the CDR3 DNA reads TGTGCCTGGAGTGGGGGACAGAACTATGGCTACACCTTC.

A single count supports this clone. The chain is built from TRBV5-4 and TRBJ2-7; 7 bases are shared with TRBD1. Trimming took 7 bases from V and 3 from J; bases not matched to a gene: 7. The CDR3 has 13 residues. In germline, CDR1 is SGHNT, CDR2 YYREEE (reference sequence). CDR3 DNA: TGTGCCAGCGAGCGACAGGGTCTCTACGAGCAGTACTTC. This codes for CASERQGLYEQYF.

The chain is built from TRBV12-5 and TRBJ2-5, with no clear D. Germline V gene sequence: CDR1 LGHNT, CDR2 FRNRAP. This CDR3 contains 12 residues. Trimming removed 2 bases at V and 4 bases at J, with 5 bases between. The CDR3 sequence: CASGLRGETQYF. The DNA of the CDR3 is TGTGCTAGTGGTTTGAGAGGAGAGACCCAGTACTTC.

The V call is TRBV11-2, the J call TRBJ2-3; D is undetermined. The ends were cut back, 2 bases at V and 3 bases at J, with 18 bases in the middle. Per the germline V gene, CDR1 is SGHAT and CDR2 is FQNNGV. This CDR3 has 17 amino acids. CDR3 nucleotide sequence: TGTGCCAGCAGCTTATCCGTTACAGCCCTTATTACAGATACGCAGTATTTT. Translated: CASSLSVTALITDTQYF.

As regards this clone: This same CDR3 is encoded by further DNA sequences in the sample. The rearrangement joins TRBV18 to TRBJ1-2; weak D call: TRBD1 (5 bases). V lost 2 bases, J lost 3 bases, and 7 bases lay in between. Germline lookup yields CDR1 KGHSH and CDR2 LQKENI. The CDR3 has 13 amino acids. The CDR3 reads CASSPGTDYGYTF. DNA of the CDR3: TGTGCCAGCTCACCAGGGACTGACTATGGCTACACCTTC.

The chain links TRBV7-9 to TRBJ2-3, with a weak D call TRBD2 (6 bases). CDR1 is SEHNR and CDR2 is FQNEAQ in the germline V gene (reference sequence). The CDR3 length is 15 residues. V shed 2 bases and J shed 1 base, with 10 bases lying between them. This CDR3 reads CASSLRAGRTDTQYF. For the CDR3, the DNA is TGTGCCAGCAGCTTACGTGCGGGACGCACAGATACGCAGTATTTT.

This sequence joins TRBV19 and TRBJ2-7; a possible D gene is TRBD2 (6 bases). Trimming took off 3 bases at V and 5 bases at J, with 14 bases between the two ends. The CDR3 extends over 14 amino acids. Per the germline V gene, CDR1 is LNHDA and CDR2 is SQIVND (reference sequence). Here the CDR3 DNA reads TGTGCCAGTAGTATCCCGACTAGAAGGGACGAGCAGTACTTC. Translated: CASSIPTRRDEQYF.

V gene TRBV30 combines with J gene TRBJ1-2; 9 bases are a match to TRBD1. There are 16 residues in the CDR3. J gave up 8 bases and V 0 bases, and 13 bases lay outside the gene matches. Germline V CDR1 and CDR2: GTSNPN, SVGIG (reference sequence). The CDR3 coding sequence is TGTGCCTGGAGTGTTAAACAGGGGGCGCAGTCGAAGGGCTACACCTTC. This encodes CAWSVKQGAQSKGYTF. Full variable domain (outside the CDR3, taken from reference TRBV30 and TRBJ1-2): SQTIHQWPATLVQPVGSPLSLECTVEGTSNPNLYWYRQAAGRGLQLLFYSVGIGQISSEVPQNLSASRPQDRQFILSSKKLLLSDSGFYLCAWSVKQGAQSKGYTFGSGTRLTVV.

The chain links TRBV2 to TRBJ1-1, with 7 bases that match TRBD1. From germline, CDR1 is SNHLY and CDR2 FYNNEI. V gave up 6 bases and J gave up 0 bases; unmatched junction bases: 7. The length of the CDR3 is 15 residues. The CDR3: CASRDPGTVNTEAFF. The CDR3, as DNA: TGTGCCAGCAGAGACCCGGGGACAGTGAACACTGAAGCTTTCTTT.

This chain links TRBV27 with TRBJ1-2; 10 bases line up with TRBD1. V shed 5 bases, J shed 3 bases, and the junction held 12 bases outside the gene matches. Per germline, CDR1 MNHEY and CDR2 SMNVEV (reference sequence). The CDR3 is 17 residues long. CDR3 residues: CASSRRQGAPGDYGYTF. Written as DNA, the CDR3 is TGTGCCAGCAGTCGAAGACAGGGGGCGCCGGGGGACTATGGCTACACCTTC.

The table lists this clone with a count of one. The V gene is TRBV5-5, the J gene TRBJ2-7; D gene ambiguous. Germline loops: CDR1 SGHKS, CDR2 YYEKEE (reference sequence). Trimming shortened V by 4 bases and J by 0 bases, and 5 bases separated the two germline ends. The CDR3 has 12 residues. In nucleotides, the CDR3 is TGTGCCAGCAGCCTTAGCTCCTACGAGCAGTACTTC. It specifies CASSLSSYEQYF.